A selection of T cell receptor beta chains follows, all from one sample in a study of blood T cell repertoires in COVID-19. The protocol was immunoSEQ multiplex PCR, while the TCRdb copy is restricted to in-frame clones and leaves out a portion. Of some 91,000 clones listed, approximately 80% are singletons. The sequenced material came from peripheral blood. These receptors were taken from a man in his 70s with acute or convalescent COVID-19. Each CDR3 is given with its conserved first and last residue. D genes are given only for firm matches. Clone size, where shown, is once, few, many, or a class for clones that have expanded.

V gene: TRBV19
D gene: TRBD1
clone size: once
J gene: TRBJ1-1
CDR3 length: 14
CDR3 protein: CASSPYRGRTEAFF
CDR3 DNA: TGTGCCAGTAGTCCCTACAGGGGGCGCACTGAAGCTTTCTTT

V gene: TRBV28
D gene: NA
clone size: few
J gene: TRBJ2-7
CDR3 length: 14
CDR3 protein: CASSPPLGFYEQYF
CDR3 DNA: TGTGCCAGCAGTCCCCCCCTCGGGTTTTACGAGCAGTACTTC

V gene: TRBV29-1
D gene: NA
clone size: NA
J gene: TRBJ2-2
CDR3 length: 13
CDR3 protein: CSVAHSGNGELFF
CDR3 DNA: TGCAGCGTCGCCCACTCAGGGAACGGGGAGCTGTTTTTT

V gene: TRBV9
D gene: TRBD2
clone size: NA
J gene: TRBJ2-3
CDR3 length: 15
CDR3 protein: CASSVDPSAGDTQYF
CDR3 DNA: TGTGCCAGCAGCGTAGACCCTTCAGCGGGGGATACGCAGTATTTT

V gene: TRBV3-1/TRBV3-2
D gene: TRBD1
clone size: once
J gene: TRBJ2-7
CDR3 length: 14
CDR3 protein: CASSLYGTGVEQYF
CDR3 DNA: TGTGCCAGCAGCCTATATGGGACAGGGGTCGAGCAGTACTTC

V gene: TRBV19
D gene: NA
clone size: NA
J gene: TRBJ2-5
CDR3 length: 14
CDR3 protein: CASRDQANQETQYF
CDR3 DNA: TGTGCCAGTAGAGACCAGGCGAACCAAGAGACCCAGTACTTC

V gene: TRBV5-6
D gene: NA
clone size: NA
J gene: TRBJ2-3
CDR3 length: 14
CDR3 protein: CASSLATGTDTQYF
CDR3 DNA: TGTGCCAGCAGCTTGGCGACAGGCACAGATACGCAGTATTTT

V gene: TRBV11-2
D gene: TRBD1
clone size: NA
J gene: TRBJ1-1
CDR3 length: 16
CDR3 protein: CASTREAGGRRTEAFF
CDR3 DNA: TGTGCCAGCACCCGAGAGGCAGGGGGTAGAAGAACTGAAGCTTTCTTT

V gene: TRBV7-9
D gene: NA
clone size: NA
J gene: TRBJ1-1
CDR3 length: 13
CDR3 protein: CASSLGGVIEAFF
CDR3 DNA: TGTGCCAGCAGCTTAGGGGGGGTGATTGAAGCTTTCTTT

V gene: TRBV3-1/TRBV3-2
D gene: TRBD2
clone size: NA
J gene: TRBJ2-2
CDR3 length: 16
CDR3 protein: CASRQAAGKNTGELFF
CDR3 DNA: TGTGCCAGCAGGCAAGCAGCGGGAAAGAACACCGGGGAGCTGTTTTTT

V gene: TRBV7-9
D gene: TRBD1
clone size: NA
J gene: TRBJ2-1
CDR3 length: 15
CDR3 protein: CASSLFRQGLSEQFF
CDR3 DNA: TGTGCCAGCAGCTTATTCCGACAGGGGCTGAGTGAGCAGTTCTTC

V gene: TRBV7-2
D gene: TRBD1
clone size: NA
J gene: TRBJ2-7
CDR3 length: 14
CDR3 protein: CASSLQDRADEQYF
CDR3 DNA: TGTGCCAGCAGCTTACAGGACAGGGCGGACGAGCAGTACTTC

V gene: TRBV10-2
D gene: NA
clone size: NA
J gene: TRBJ2-1
CDR3 length: 15
CDR3 protein: CASSGEASSYNEQFF
CDR3 DNA: TGCGCCAGCAGTGGCGAGGCGAGCTCCTACAATGAGCAGTTCTTC

V gene: TRBV7-9
D gene: NA
clone size: NA
J gene: TRBJ2-3
CDR3 length: 14
CDR3 protein: CASSLGGGLDTQYF
CDR3 DNA: TGTGCCAGCAGCTTGGGCGGGGGCCTTGATACGCAGTATTTT

V gene: TRBV9
D gene: TRBD1
clone size: NA
J gene: TRBJ1-6
CDR3 length: 16
CDR3 protein: CASSFSGTGAHSPLHF
CDR3 DNA: TGTGCCAGCAGCTTCTCCGGGACAGGGGCGCATTCACCCCTCCACTTT

V gene: TRBV18
D gene: NA
clone size: NA
J gene: TRBJ2-4
CDR3 length: 16
CDR3 protein: CASSPRDTGAKNIQYF
CDR3 DNA: TGTGCCAGCTCACCCCGGGACACGGGGGCCAAAAACATTCAGTACTTC

V gene: TRBV5-1
D gene: NA
clone size: NA
J gene: TRBJ2-5
CDR3 length: 15
CDR3 protein: CASSLTQGFTETQYF
CDR3 DNA: TGCGCCAGCAGCTTGACTCAGGGATTTACAGAGACCCAGTACTTC

V gene: TRBV6-5
D gene: TRBD1
clone size: NA
J gene: TRBJ1-5
CDR3 length: 16
CDR3 protein: CASSSPGQGAGQPQHF
CDR3 DNA: TGTGCCAGCAGTTCGCCGGGACAGGGGGCGGGACAGCCCCAGCATTTT

V gene: TRBV6-5
D gene: NA
clone size: NA
J gene: TRBJ2-1
CDR3 length: 15
CDR3 protein: CASMERRSPYNEQFF
CDR3 DNA: TGTGCCAGCATGGAGCGCCGAAGCCCCTACAATGAGCAGTTCTTC

V gene: TRBV21-1
D gene: NA
clone size: NA
J gene: TRBJ1-2
CDR3 length: 18
CDR3 protein: CASSKALLQAGAIGGYTF
CDR3 DNA: TGTGCCAGCAGCAAAGCGCTTTTACAGGCAGGGGCGATAGGAGGCTACACCTTC

V gene: TRBV9
D gene: NA
clone size: NA
J gene: TRBJ1-1
CDR3 length: 15
CDR3 protein: CASTSTATASTEAFF
CDR3 DNA: TGTGCCAGCACATCAACGGCGACTGCGAGCACTGAAGCTTTCTTT

V gene: TRBV5-1
D gene: TRBD2
clone size: NA
J gene: TRBJ2-3
CDR3 length: 17
CDR3 protein: CASSWQGLAGATDTQYF
CDR3 DNA: TGCGCCAGCAGCTGGCAAGGACTAGCGGGGGCCACAGATACGCAGTATTTT

V gene: TRBV10-3
D gene: NA
clone size: NA
J gene: TRBJ1-1
CDR3 length: 20
CDR3 protein: CAISESLLGSQNAMNTEAFF
CDR3 DNA: TGTGCCATCAGTGAGTCCCTACTCGGTAGCCAGAACGCGATGAACACTGAAGCTTTCTTT

V gene: TRBV10-3
D gene: TRBD1
clone size: few
J gene: TRBJ1-2
CDR3 length: 13
CDR3 protein: CAISLTGGDGYTF
CDR3 DNA: TGTGCCATCAGTCTAACAGGGGGCGATGGCTACACCTTC

V gene: TRBV7-9
D gene: NA
clone size: once
J gene: TRBJ2-1
CDR3 length: 15
CDR3 protein: CASSLRPGSYNEQFF
CDR3 DNA: TGTGCCAGCAGCTTACGACCGGGCTCCTACAATGAGCAGTTCTTC

V gene: TRBV12-5
D gene: NA
clone size: few
J gene: TRBJ2-5
CDR3 length: 15
CDR3 protein: CASGLAQGFQETQYF
CDR3 DNA: TGTGCTAGTGGTTTGGCGCAGGGGTTTCAAGAGACCCAGTACTTC

V gene: TRBV6-2/TRBV6-3
D gene: NA
clone size: few
J gene: TRBJ2-6
CDR3 length: 15
CDR3 protein: CASSLRDSGANVLTF
CDR3 DNA: TGTGCCAGCAGTTTACGGGACTCTGGGGCCAACGTCCTGACTTTC

V gene: TRBV24-1
D gene: NA
clone size: NA
J gene: TRBJ1-1
CDR3 length: 13
CDR3 protein: CATSDSDSPWAFF
CDR3 DNA: TGTGCCACCAGTGATTCGGACAGCCCCTGGGCTTTCTTT

V gene: TRBV2
D gene: TRBD1
clone size: NA
J gene: TRBJ1-5
CDR3 length: 16
CDR3 protein: CASSAGQIINNQPQHF
CDR3 DNA: TGTGCCAGCAGTGCGGGACAGATAATCAACAATCAGCCCCAGCATTTT

V gene: TRBV27
D gene: TRBD1
clone size: NA
J gene: TRBJ2-6
CDR3 length: 17
CDR3 protein: CASSLTGSEYGANVLTF
CDR3 DNA: TGTGCCAGCAGTTTGACAGGGTCCGAGTATGGGGCCAACGTCCTGACTTTC

V gene: TRBV12-3/TRBV12-4
D gene: NA
clone size: NA
J gene: TRBJ2-3
CDR3 length: 13
CDR3 protein: CASSSPPGDTQYF
CDR3 DNA: TGTGCCAGCAGTTCTCCCCCAGGGGATACGCAGTATTTT

V gene: TRBV10-3
D gene: TRBD2
clone size: NA
J gene: TRBJ2-5
CDR3 length: 16
CDR3 protein: CAISKGTSGRKETQYF
CDR3 DNA: TGTGCCATCTCAAAGGGGACTAGCGGGAGGAAAGAGACCCAGTACTTC

V gene: TRBV13
D gene: NA
clone size: NA
J gene: TRBJ1-2
CDR3 length: 16
CDR3 protein: CASSLEGTGFNYGYTF
CDR3 DNA: TGTGCCAGCAGCTTAGAGGGAACAGGGTTTAACTATGGCTACACCTTC

V gene: TRBV9
D gene: NA
clone size: NA
J gene: TRBJ1-1
CDR3 length: 13
CDR3 protein: CASSVDSNTEAFF
CDR3 DNA: TGTGCCAGCAGCGTGGACAGTAACACTGAAGCTTTCTTT

V gene: TRBV13
D gene: NA
clone size: NA
J gene: TRBJ2-2
CDR3 length: 15
CDR3 protein: CASHRPGANTGELFF
CDR3 DNA: TGTGCCAGCCATCGACCGGGAGCGAACACCGGGGAGCTGTTTTTT

V gene: TRBV30
D gene: NA
clone size: NA
J gene: TRBJ1-1
CDR3 length: 13
CDR3 protein: CAWSGGRNTEAFF
CDR3 DNA: TGTGCCTGGAGCGGGGGGCGGAACACTGAAGCTTTCTTT

V gene: TRBV6-5
D gene: TRBD1
clone size: NA
J gene: TRBJ1-5
CDR3 length: 13
CDR3 protein: CASRDRVDQPQHF
CDR3 DNA: TGTGCCAGCAGGGACAGGGTCGATCAGCCCCAGCATTTT

V gene: TRBV7-8
D gene: NA
clone size: NA
J gene: TRBJ2-2
CDR3 length: 16
CDR3 protein: CASSFPRRENTGELFF
CDR3 DNA: TGTGCCAGCAGCTTTCCGAGGCGGGAAAACACCGGGGAGCTGTTTTTT

V gene: TRBV20-1
D gene: NA
clone size: NA
J gene: TRBJ2-3
CDR3 length: 11
CDR3 protein: CSALQGRAQYF
CDR3 DNA: TGCAGTGCCTTACAGGGCAGGGCGCAGTATTTT

V gene: TRBV28
D gene: NA
clone size: few
J gene: TRBJ1-5
CDR3 length: 16
CDR3 protein: CASSFPEGGGHQPQHF
CDR3 DNA: TGTGCCAGCAGTTTCCCCGAAGGGGGGGGCCATCAGCCCCAGCATTTT

V gene: TRBV6-4
D gene: NA
clone size: few
J gene: TRBJ2-2
CDR3 length: 14
CDR3 protein: CASRPDSFTGELFF
CDR3 DNA: TGTGCCAGCAGGCCGGACAGCTTCACCGGGGAGCTGTTTTTT

V gene: TRBV6-1
D gene: NA
clone size: NA
J gene: TRBJ1-6
CDR3 length: 15
CDR3 protein: CASSEASPGNSPLHF
CDR3 DNA: TGTGCCAGCAGTGAAGCATCCCCAGGGAATTCACCCCTCCACTTT

V gene: TRBV10-3
D gene: TRBD2
clone size: NA
J gene: TRBJ2-1
CDR3 length: 19
CDR3 protein: CAISPNPGLAGGGSSEQFF
CDR3 DNA: TGTGCCATCAGCCCCAACCCGGGACTAGCGGGGGGAGGGTCTAGTGAGCAGTTCTTC

V gene: TRBV6-5
D gene: NA
clone size: NA
J gene: TRBJ2-5
CDR3 length: 10
CDR3 protein: CASSQKTQYF
CDR3 DNA: TGTGCCAGCAGTCAGAAGACCCAGTACTTC

V gene: TRBV28
D gene: NA
clone size: once
J gene: TRBJ2-2
CDR3 length: 11
CDR3 protein: CAVAVTGELFF
CDR3 DNA: TGTGCCGTCGCAGTCACCGGGGAGCTGTTTTTT

V gene: TRBV6-5
D gene: TRBD1
clone size: NA
J gene: TRBJ1-2
CDR3 length: 14
CDR3 protein: CASSEDRVRYGYTF
CDR3 DNA: TGTGCCAGCAGCGAGGACAGGGTTCGGTATGGCTACACCTTC